The clone carrying this T cell receptor (beta chain) was detected a few times. With around 550 ng used per sample, the template was genomic DNA from bulk tumor. During surgery, each primary tumor gave multiple biopsies spaced as far apart as possible. Samples came from untreated patients having curative surgery for newly diagnosed non-small cell lung cancer. The sample comes from a study of immune heterogeneity within non-small cell lung tumors. It was with 32 V and 13 J primers that multiplex PCR amplified TCR beta CDR3. TCRdb re-analysed the multiplex PCR reads in MiXCR, keeping a single row per CDR3 protein. The sample lists about 22,000 distinct CDR3 sequences, 27% occurring once. CDR1 and CDR2 from the germline V gene are SEHNR and FQNEAQ (reference sequence). V lost 5 bases and J 6 bases, leaving 8 bases between the germline ends. The CDR3 is 12 amino acids.

This sequence was found in a man aged 40-49 years with non-small cell lung cancer. V gene TRBV7-9 combines with J gene TRBJ2-1, with D hard to call. The sample was lung tumor tissue. Here the CDR3 reads CASSVRCNEQFF. CDR3 DNA: TGTGCCAGCAGCGTTCGGTGCAATGAGCAGTTCTTC.